This is a list of T cell receptor beta chains from one sample in a study of cytomegalovirus exposure and HLA in healthy donors. Libraries were prepared by immunoSEQ multiplex PCR; TCRdb keeps only in-frame clonotypes and omits some of them. The sample includes some 200,000 clones, around four fifths of them seen just once. Specimen: PBMCs. These receptors all stem from a man in his fifties or sixties in good health and CMV-seronegative. The CDR3 runs from the conserved cysteine through the conserved F or W. The D gene is left open where the match is weak. The size field is filled for only some rows; it gives once, few, many or a size class.

clone_size d_call j_call v_call cdr3_nt cdr3_aa
. . TRBJ2-7 TRBV6-6 TGTGCCAGCAGGGGGGGGCTAGTATACGAGCAGTACTTC CASRGGLVYEQYF
. TRBD2 TRBJ2-3 TRBV7-9 TGTGCCAGCAGCGCAAGACTAGCGGGAGGGCCTTATACGCAGTATTTT CASSARLAGGPYTQYF
. TRBD1 TRBJ1-1 TRBV9 TGTGCCAGCAGCGTAGTCACAGGGGTCGTGAGCACTGAAGCTTTCTTT CASSVVTGVVSTEAFF
. TRBD1 TRBJ2-1 TRBV4-1 TGCGCCAGCAGCCAAGTACAGGGGGGCAATGAGCAGTTCTTC CASSQVQGGNEQFF
. . TRBJ2-7 TRBV2 TGTGCCAGCAGTGAACCAGCAGGGCCCTACGAGCAGTACTTC CASSEPAGPYEQYF
. . TRBJ2-3 TRBV20-1 TGCAGTGCCCCCCTAGCAACGCAGTATTTT CSAPLATQYF
. . TRBJ2-1 TRBV6-4 TGTGCCTGCTCCAGGGAGGCCCAAAACAATGAGCAGTTCTTC CACSREAQNNEQFF
. . TRBJ2-5 TRBV28 TGTGCCAGCACCCTCCAGGGCTGGGGCCATCAAGAGACCCAGTACTTC CASTLQGWGHQETQYF
. TRBD2 TRBJ2-1 TRBV19 TGTGCCAGTAGTACTAGCGGGAGGGCTGACAATGAGCAGTTCTTC CASSTSGRADNEQFF
. . TRBJ1-4 TRBV9 TGTGCCAGCAGCGGCGGTCCTGAGACTAATGAAAAACTGTTTTTT CASSGGPETNEKLFF
. . TRBJ1-5 TRBV27 TGTGCCAGCAGTTTATCCCGAGGGGGTCAGCCCCAGCATTTT CASSLSRGGQPQHF
. TRBD2 TRBJ2-5 TRBV5-6 TGTGCCAGCAGCCCCTGGACTAGCGGCGAGACCCAGTACTTC CASSPWTSGETQYF
. TRBD1 TRBJ2-1 TRBV5-1 TGCGCCAGCAGCTACGGACAGGAAAGCTCCTACAATGAGCAGTTCTTC CASSYGQESSYNEQFF
. . TRBJ2-1 TRBV30 TGTGCCTGGAGCGCGGCCTACAATGAGCAGTTCTTC CAWSAAYNEQFF
. TRBD2 TRBJ2-7 TRBV5-1 TGCGCCAGCAGCCCTAGCGGCCCTCGCTCCTACGAGCAGTACTTC CASSPSGPRSYEQYF
few TRBD1 TRBJ2-7 TRBV5-1 TGCGCCAGCAGCCCAGACAGGGGAGGATCCTTCTACGAGCAGTACTTC CASSPDRGGSFYEQYF
. . TRBJ1-1 TRBV29-1 TGCAGCTCAGAAATGAACACTGAAGCTTTCTTT CSSEMNTEAFF
few TRBD2 TRBJ2-2 TRBV28 TGTGCCAGCAGTTTTGGCGGGAGCGGGAACACCGGGGAGCTGTTTTTT CASSFGGSGNTGELFF
. . TRBJ2-7 TRBV28 TGTGCCAGCAGTTTCTCCTTGATGAGCTCTTACGAGCAGTACTTC CASSFSLMSSYEQYF
. TRBD2 TRBJ2-1 TRBV5-4 TGTGCCAGCAGCACTATCGGACTAGCGGGAGGTCCACGCGGGAATGAGCAGTTCTTC CASSTIGLAGGPRGNEQFF
. TRBD1 TRBJ2-2 TRBV7-3 TGTGCCAGCAGCTTAAAAGGGGGTGGGACAGGGACGACCGGGGAGCTGTTTTTT CASSLKGGGTGTTGELFF
. TRBD1 TRBJ1-2 TRBV9 TGTGCCAGCCGGGACAGGGTCGATGGCTACACCTTC CASRDRVDGYTF
. TRBD1 TRBJ2-7 TRBV5-1 TGCGCCAGCAGCTTGACAGGGGGCAACGAGCAGTACTTC CASSLTGGNEQYF
. . TRBJ2-5 TRBV5-6 TGTGCCAGCAGAAACCAGGGGCTCCAAGAGACCCAGTACTTC CASRNQGLQETQYF
. . TRBJ2-2 TRBV29-1 TGCAGCGTTTATTTGACAGCTAACACCGGGGAGCTGTTTTTT CSVYLTANTGELFF
. . TRBJ1-5 TRBV5-1 TGCGCCAGCAGCCCGGCCGGCGGGGCCATGTGGCCCCAGCATTTT CASSPAGGAMWPQHF
. . TRBJ2-4 TRBV30 TGTGCCTTCGGGGGAAACATTCAGTACTTC CAFGGNIQYF
. TRBD1 TRBJ1-3 TRBV5-1 TGCGCCAGCAGCGAGGGGACAGGGGTTGGAAACACCATATATTTT CASSEGTGVGNTIYF
. . TRBJ2-7 TRBV11-2 TGTGCCAGCAGTCGGCGGCAGAACGGGTACGAGCAGTACTTC CASSRRQNGYEQYF
. . TRBJ2-1 TRBV19 TGTGCCAGTAGTGCCTTTAGCGGACTTACCTACAATGAGCAGTTCTTC CASSAFSGLTYNEQFF
. . TRBJ2-3 TRBV4-1 TGCGCCAGCAGCCAACCGGGACTTCCCACAGATACGCAGTATTTT CASSQPGLPTDTQYF
few TRBD1 TRBJ1-1 TRBV7-9 TGTGCCAGCAGCGTAGGACAGGGGGACACTGAAGCTTTCTTT CASSVGQGDTEAFF
. TRBD2 TRBJ2-7 TRBV9 TGTGCCAGCAGCGCTTCGCCTAGCGGCTCCTACGAGCAGTACTTC CASSASPSGSYEQYF
. . TRBJ2-7 TRBV6-5 TGTGCCAGCAGTTACTCGTATAGGAGCTACGAGCAGTACTTC CASSYSYRSYEQYF
few . TRBJ1-2 TRBV5-5 TGTGCCAGCAGCATGGACAGCTATGGCTACACCTTC CASSMDSYGYTF
. TRBD2 TRBJ2-2 TRBV5-4 TGTGCCAGCAGCCAGGGACTTGGGGAGGGAAACACCGGGGAGCTGTTTTTT CASSQGLGEGNTGELFF
. . TRBJ1-4 TRBV7-2 TGTGCCAGCAGCCGACAGGTGCCCAATGAAAAACTGTTTTTT CASSRQVPNEKLFF
. . TRBJ2-5 TRBV7-9 TGTGCCAGCAGCTTCCGAAGGGAGGAGACCCAGTACTTC CASSFRREETQYF
. . TRBJ1-4 TRBV27 TGTGCCAGCAGTTTATCGACATACGCAACTAATGAAAAACTGTTTTTT CASSLSTYATNEKLFF
once TRBD2 TRBJ2-1 TRBV10-3 TGTGCCATCAGCCTAATTGGGACTAGCGGCTACAATGAGCAGTTCTTC CAISLIGTSGYNEQFF
. TRBD1 TRBJ1-5 TRBV2 TGTGCCAGCAGCGTGGGACAGCTACAGCCCCAGCATTTT CASSVGQLQPQHF
. TRBD2 TRBJ2-5 TRBV5-1 TGCGCCAGCAGCTTGGGCGGTAGCGGGATGGTAGAGACCCAGTACTTC CASSLGGSGMVETQYF
. . TRBJ1-1 TRBV7-9 TGTGCCAGCAGCCCCGACAGATACGAAGCTTTCTTT CASSPDRYEAFF
. . TRBJ2-1 TRBV5-1 TGCGCCAGCAGCTTGGGCGGACTCCACAATGAGCAGTTCTTC CASSLGGLHNEQFF
. TRBD2 TRBJ2-5 TRBV7-9 TGTGCCAGCAGTCCCCGGGTAGCGGGAGCGGGAGAGACCCAGTACTTC CASSPRVAGAGETQYF
. TRBD1 TRBJ1-1 TRBV4-2 TGTGCCAGCAGCCAAGTTATGGTCCAGGGGGGCACTGAAGCTTTCTTT CASSQVMVQGGTEAFF
once . TRBJ1-5 TRBV9 TGTGCCAGCAGCGTCTCCTGGGTACAGCAGCCCCAGCATTTT CASSVSWVQQPQHF
. . TRBJ2-5 TRBV29-1 TGCAGCGTTGCGGGGGGCAGTTGGGAGACCCAGTACTTC CSVAGGSWETQYF
once TRBD1 TRBJ2-2 TRBV7-9 TGTGCCAGCAGCAGCCGACAGGGCCCCACCGGGGAGCTGTTTTTT CASSSRQGPTGELFF
. . TRBJ1-3 TRBV28 TGTGCCAGCAACTCGGGACAAATAAGCTCTGGAAACACCATATATTTT CASNSGQISSGNTIYF
. . TRBJ1-2 TRBV5-6 TGTGCCAGCAGGGGAGCCGACTATGGCTACACCTTC CASRGADYGYTF
. TRBD2 TRBJ2-7 TRBV11-2 TGTGCCAGCAGCTCAGCCTTGACCCCTAGCGGGAGGAGGTCCTACGAGCAGTACTTC CASSSALTPSGRRSYEQYF
. . TRBJ1-1 TRBV6-1 TGTGCCAGCAGTGTAGCGGCTGGCGTAGCGGAAGCTTTCTTT CASSVAAGVAEAFF
. . TRBJ2-2 TRBV4-1 TGCGCCAGCAGCCAAAATACAGCGAACACCGGGGAGCTGTTTTTT CASSQNTANTGELFF
. TRBD1 TRBJ2-2 TRBV18 TGTGCCAGCTCACCGGGACAGTCGAACACCGGGGAGCTGTTTTTT CASSPGQSNTGELFF
. TRBD1 TRBJ2-1 TRBV18 TGTGCCAGCTCACCGGAACAGGGGACGAATGAGCAGTTCTTC CASSPEQGTNEQFF
. TRBD1 TRBJ1-5 TRBV19 TGTGCCAGTAGTATGGGCAGGGGGCCTCAGCCCCAGCATTTT CASSMGRGPQPQHF